The TCR beta chain described here comes from a study of early T cells in non-severe SARS-CoV-2 infection. General study points: Anti-spike CD8 responses were favored by VDJdb matching, which missed private and CD4 specificities.

TCRdb reprocessed the 5' RACE reads with MiXCR, giving one entry per CDR3 protein. The table has around 35,000 distinct CDR3 sequences, over 5% seen once; the top ten hold about 5.5%. This clonotype was observed many times. Its antigen is unidentified. The germline V gene encodes CDR1 KGHSH and CDR2 LQKENI. This CDR3 is 12 amino acids long. V was shortened by 3 bases and J by 6 bases, with 9 bases between the two germline ends. Input material: whole blood. The TCR comes from an adult who was a healthcare worker with PCR-confirmed SARS-CoV-2 infection or an uninfected control (not recorded which). The chain is built from TRBV18 and TRBJ2-7; D unresolved. For the CDR3, the DNA is TGTGCCAGCTCACCTCGCGAGCTCGAGCAGTACTTC. Its protein product is CASSPRELEQYF.